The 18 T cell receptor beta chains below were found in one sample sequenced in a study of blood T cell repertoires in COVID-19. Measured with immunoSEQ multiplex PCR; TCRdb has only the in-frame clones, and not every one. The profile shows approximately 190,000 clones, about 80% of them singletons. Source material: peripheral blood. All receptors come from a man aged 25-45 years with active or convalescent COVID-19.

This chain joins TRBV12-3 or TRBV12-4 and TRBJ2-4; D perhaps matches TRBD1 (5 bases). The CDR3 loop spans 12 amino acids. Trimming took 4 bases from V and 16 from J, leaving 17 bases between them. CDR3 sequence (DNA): TGTGCCAGCAGTTCCCTTGGGGCCTTTAACTACTTC. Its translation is CASSSLGAFNYF.

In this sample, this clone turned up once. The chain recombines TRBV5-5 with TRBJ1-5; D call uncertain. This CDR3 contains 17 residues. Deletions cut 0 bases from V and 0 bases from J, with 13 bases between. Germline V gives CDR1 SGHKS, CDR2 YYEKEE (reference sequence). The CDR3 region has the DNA TGTGCCAGCAGCTTGGGACCGGGTCGGGGTAGCAATCAGCCCCAGCATTTT. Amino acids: CASSLGPGRGSNQPQHF.

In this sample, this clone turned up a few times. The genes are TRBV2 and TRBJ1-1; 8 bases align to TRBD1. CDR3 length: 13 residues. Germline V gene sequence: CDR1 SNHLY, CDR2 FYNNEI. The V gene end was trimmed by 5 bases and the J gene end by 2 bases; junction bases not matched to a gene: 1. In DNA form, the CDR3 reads TGTGCCAGCAGTCCAGGGGGCAACACTGAAGCTTTCTTT. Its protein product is CASSPGGNTEAFF.

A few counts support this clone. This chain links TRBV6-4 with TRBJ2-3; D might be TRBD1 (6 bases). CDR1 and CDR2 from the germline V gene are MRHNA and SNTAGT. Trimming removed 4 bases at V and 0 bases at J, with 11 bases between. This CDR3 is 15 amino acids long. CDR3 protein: CASSVRGGSTDTQYF. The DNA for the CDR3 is TGTGCCAGCAGTGTTAGAGGGGGAAGCACAGATACGCAGTATTTT.

The CDR3 is CSAWAGPGYTF. In DNA, the CDR3 is TGCAGTGCTTGGGCAGGGCCTGGCTACACCTTC. This rearrangement joins TRBV20-1 to TRBJ1-2; perhaps TRBD1 as D (5 bases). The CDR3 extends over 11 amino acids. Per the germline V gene, CDR1 is DFQATT and CDR2 is SNEGSKA (reference sequence). V shed 5 bases and J shed 7 bases, with 11 bases lying between them.

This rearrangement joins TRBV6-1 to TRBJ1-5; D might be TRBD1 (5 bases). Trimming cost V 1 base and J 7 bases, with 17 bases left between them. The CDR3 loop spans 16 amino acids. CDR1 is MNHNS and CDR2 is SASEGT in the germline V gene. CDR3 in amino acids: CASSEDWLLQAQPQHF. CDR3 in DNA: TGTGCCAGCAGTGAAGATTGGCTTTTACAGGCCCAGCCCCAGCATTTT.

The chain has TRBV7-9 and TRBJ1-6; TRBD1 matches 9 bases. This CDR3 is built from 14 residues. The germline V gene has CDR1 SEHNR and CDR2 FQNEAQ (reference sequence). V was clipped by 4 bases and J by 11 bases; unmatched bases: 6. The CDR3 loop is CASSSTGGRAPLHF. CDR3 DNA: TGTGCCAGCAGCTCGACAGGGGGACGGGCACCCCTCCACTTT. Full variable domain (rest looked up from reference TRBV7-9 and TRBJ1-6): DTGVSQNPRHKITKRGQNVTFRCDPISEHNRLYWYRQTLGQGPEFLTYFQNEAQLEKSRLLSDRFSAERPKGSFSTLEIQRTEQGDSAMYLCASSSTGGRAPLHFGNGTRLTVT.

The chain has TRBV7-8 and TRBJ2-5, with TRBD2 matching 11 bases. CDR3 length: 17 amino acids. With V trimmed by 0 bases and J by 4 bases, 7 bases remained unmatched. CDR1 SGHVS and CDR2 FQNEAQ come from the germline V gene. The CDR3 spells CASSLADFSGGGETQYF. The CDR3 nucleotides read TGTGCCAGCAGCTTAGCCGATTTTAGCGGGGGGGGAGAGACCCAGTACTTC.

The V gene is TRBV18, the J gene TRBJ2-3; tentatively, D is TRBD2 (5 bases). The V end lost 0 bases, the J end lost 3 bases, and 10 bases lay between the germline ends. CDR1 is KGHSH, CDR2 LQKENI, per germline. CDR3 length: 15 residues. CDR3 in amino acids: CASSPPLGGTDTQYF. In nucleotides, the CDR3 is TGTGCCAGCTCACCACCCCTGGGCGGGACAGATACGCAGTATTTT.

The chain's CDR3 is CASRATWAGGYTF. CDR3 bases: TGTGCCAGCAGGGCGACATGGGCAGGCGGCTACACCTTC. The chain carries TRBV5-8 and TRBJ1-2, with D hard to call. Trimming stripped 5 bases from V and 8 bases from J, with 16 bases between. CDR1 SGHTS and CDR2 YDEGEE come from the germline V gene. This CDR3 contains 13 residues.

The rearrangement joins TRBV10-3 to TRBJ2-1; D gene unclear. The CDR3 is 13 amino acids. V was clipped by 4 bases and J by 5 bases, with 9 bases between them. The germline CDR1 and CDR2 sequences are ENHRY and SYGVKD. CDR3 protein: CAISGEENNEQFF. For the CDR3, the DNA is TGTGCCATCAGTGGAGAAGAAAACAATGAGCAGTTCTTC.

The CDR3 loop reads CASSYGTGSTGELFF. As DNA, the CDR3 is TGTGCCAGCAGTTACGGGACAGGGTCCACCGGGGAGCTGTTTTTT. The chain carries TRBV6-5 and TRBJ2-2; 9 bases are shared with TRBD1. CDR3 length: 15 residues. V was pared by 2 bases and J by 4 bases, with 2 bases of the junction left unmatched. Germline CDR1 MNHEY, CDR2 SVGAGI.

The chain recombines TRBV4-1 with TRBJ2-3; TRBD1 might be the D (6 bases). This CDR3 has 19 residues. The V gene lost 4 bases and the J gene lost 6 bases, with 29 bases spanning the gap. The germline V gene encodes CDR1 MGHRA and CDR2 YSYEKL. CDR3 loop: CASSLPPGLGSTGPDTQYF. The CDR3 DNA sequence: TGCGCCAGCAGCCTCCCCCCGGGGCTGGGGAGTACAGGGCCGGATACGCAGTATTTT.

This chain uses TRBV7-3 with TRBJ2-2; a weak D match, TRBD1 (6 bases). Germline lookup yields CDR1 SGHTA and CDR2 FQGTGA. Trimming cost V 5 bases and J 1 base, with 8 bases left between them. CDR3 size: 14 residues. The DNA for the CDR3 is TGTGCCAGCAGCACACAGGGGAACACCGGGGAGCTGTTTTTT. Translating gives CASSTQGNTGELFF.

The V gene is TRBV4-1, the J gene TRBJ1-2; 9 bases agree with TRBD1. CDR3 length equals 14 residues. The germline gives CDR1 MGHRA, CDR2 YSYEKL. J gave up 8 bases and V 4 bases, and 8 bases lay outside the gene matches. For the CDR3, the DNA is TGCGCCAGCAGCCTCCCCGGACAGGGGAAAGGCTACACCTTC. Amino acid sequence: CASSLPGQGKGYTF.

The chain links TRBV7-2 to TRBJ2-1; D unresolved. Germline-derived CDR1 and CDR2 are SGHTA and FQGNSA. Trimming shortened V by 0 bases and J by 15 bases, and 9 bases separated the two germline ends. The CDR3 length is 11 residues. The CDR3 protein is CASSLAALRFF. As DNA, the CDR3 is TGTGCCAGCAGCTTAGCGGCTTTAAGGTTCTTC.

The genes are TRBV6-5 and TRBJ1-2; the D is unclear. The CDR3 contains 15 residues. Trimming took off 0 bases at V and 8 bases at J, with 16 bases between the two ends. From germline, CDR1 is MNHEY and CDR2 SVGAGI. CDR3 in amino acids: CASSYSGQNEGGYTF. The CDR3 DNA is TGTGCCAGCAGTTACTCAGGGCAGAACGAGGGAGGCTACACCTTC.

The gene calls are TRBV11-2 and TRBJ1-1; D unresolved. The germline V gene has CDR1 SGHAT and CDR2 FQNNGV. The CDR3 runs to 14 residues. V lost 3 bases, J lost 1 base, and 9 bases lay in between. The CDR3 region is CASSFEVRNTEAFF. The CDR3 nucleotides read TGTGCCAGCAGCTTTGAAGTGCGGAACACTGAAGCTTTCTTT.